These 30 T cell receptor beta chains were all obtained from the same sample, sequenced in a study of CD8 T cells in Susac syndrome. With random hexamers, roughly 0.45 to 1 ug RNA was reverse transcribed. TCRdb used MiXCR to reprocess the immunoSEQ multiplex PCR reads, holding one entry per CDR3 protein. The table records 120,000 or so distinct CDR3 sequences, nearly 96% of them present only once. The sample was CD4+ T cells from PBMCs. Receptors originate from a human donor with Susac syndrome.

The chain's CDR3 is CSAPGLRMETQYF. In DNA form, the CDR3 reads TGCAGTGCACCGGGACTACGGATGGAGACCCAGTACTTC. The chain couples TRBV20-1 to TRBJ2-5; TRBD2 aligns across 7 bases. Germline assignment: CDR1 DFQATT and CDR2 SNEGSKA (reference sequence). The CDR3 extends over 13 amino acids. J was trimmed by 5 bases and V by 6 bases; bases with no gene match: 9.

The chain is built from TRBV2 and TRBJ2-1; D may be TRBD2 (5 bases). Between the trimmed V and J ends, which lost 2 bases and 8 bases, there was a span of 13 bases. Germline CDR1 reads SNHLY; CDR2 reads FYNNEI. The CDR3 totals 14 residues. CDR3 nucleotides: TGTGCCAGCAGTGAATCCCCCCAGAGGGATGAGCAGTTCTTC. Translated, it gives CASSESPQRDEQFF.

This clonotype was counted once. The chain combines TRBV20-1 with TRBJ1-1, with D unresolved. The germline gives CDR1 DFQATT, CDR2 SNEGSKA (reference sequence). V lost 3 bases to trimming and J lost 5 bases, with 10 bases between them. This CDR3 is built from 12 residues. CDR3 DNA sequence: TGCAGTGCTAGGCTCCCGGGGACTGAAGCTTTCTTT. Encoded protein: CSARLPGTEAFF.

The rearrangement joins TRBV20-1 to TRBJ2-3; TRBD2 matches at 10 bases. Germline CDR1 DFQATT, CDR2 SNEGSKA (reference sequence). Trimming at V came to 6 bases and at J to 2 bases, leaving 11 bases not matched to a gene. The CDR3 sequence is 16 residues long. Here the CDR3 reads CSATPRTSGYTDTQYF. The CDR3, as DNA: TGCAGTGCCACCCCTCGGACTAGCGGCTACACAGATACGCAGTATTTT.

The count of this clonotype is one. The chain joins TRBV4-2 to TRBJ2-3; 12 positions agree with TRBD2. Germline V gene lookup returns CDR1 LGHNA and CDR2 YNFKEQ. This CDR3 region has 16 residues. The V segment lost 1 base and the J segment 5 bases; nucleotides outside the gene matches: 4. CDR3 nucleotides: TGTGCCAGCAGCCAAGTAACTAGCGGGAGGCTAGATACGCAGTATTTT. It yields the protein CASSQVTSGRLDTQYF.

As to this clonotype: One end of the junction is discordant with germline, which a read error may explain. The V gene is TRBV19, the J gene TRBJ2-7, with D maybe TRBD2 (6 bases). CDR3 length equals 14 residues. CDR1 LNHDA and CDR2 SQIVND come from the germline V gene (reference sequence). Here the CDR3 DNA reads TGTGCCAGCAGTATAATGGGCGGGGACTACGAGCAGTACTTC. This encodes CASSIMGGDYEQYF.

The rearrangement links TRBV10-3 to TRBJ2-7; TRBD2 aligns across 11 bases. The CDR3 sequence is 14 residues long. The V segment lost 6 bases and the J segment 2 bases; nucleotides outside the gene matches: 3. The germline V gene has CDR1 ENHRY and CDR2 SYGVKD. The CDR3 loop is CAIRLTSGAYEQYF. The CDR3 DNA reads TGTGCCATCAGACTGACTAGCGGGGCCTACGAGCAGTACTTC.

The chain has TRBV12-3 or TRBV12-4 and TRBJ1-5, with TRBD1 as a possible D gene (5 bases). Trimming stripped 1 base from V and 6 bases from J, with 13 bases between. CDR3 length: 15 amino acids. This chain's CDR3 is CASSLDRRGSQPQHF. In DNA, the CDR3 is TGTGCCAGCAGTTTAGATAGGAGGGGCAGTCAGCCCCAGCATTTT.

The V gene is TRBV10-3, the J gene TRBJ2-6; the D is unclear. This CDR3 is 14 amino acids long. Germline V gives CDR1 ENHRY, CDR2 SYGVKD. V lost 6 bases and J lost 0, with 6 bases in between. The CDR3 bases are TGTGCCATCAGGGAAGACTCTGGGGCCAACGTCCTGACTTTC. As protein: CAIREDSGANVLTF.

The genes are TRBV20-1 and TRBJ2-3, with D possibly matching TRBD2 (5 bases). The germline V gene has CDR1 DFQATT and CDR2 SNEGSKA (reference sequence). The CDR3 consists of 14 residues. Trimming left V 2 bases short and J 4 bases short, with 13 bases between. CDR3 sequence (DNA): TGCAGTGCTAGAAGAGGGTTGTTCGCAGATACGCAGTATTTT. It yields the protein CSARRGLFADTQYF.

This clonotype was picked up one time. V is TRBV28 and J is TRBJ2-3, with D perhaps matching TRBD2 (6 bases). This CDR3 comprises 13 residues. V lost 11 bases to trimming and J lost 1 base, with 13 bases between them. Looked up from germline, CDR1 is MDHEN and CDR2 is SYDVKM. The CDR3 sequence is CAGSGVGTDTQYF. DNA of the CDR3: TGTGCCGGCTCGGGAGTAGGCACAGATACGCAGTATTTT.

The chain has TRBV6-6 and TRBJ2-7, with a possible D match to TRBD1 (6 bases). The CDR3 has 13 residues. Looked up from germline, CDR1 is MNHNY and CDR2 is SVGAGI (reference sequence). The V end lost 9 bases, the J end lost 3 bases, and 15 bases lay between the germline ends. The CDR3 DNA is TGTGCCAGGGATTCGACAGGCCTCTACGAGCAGTACTTC. Its protein is CARDSTGLYEQYF.

The chain is built from TRBV18 and TRBJ1-5; no clear D. The CDR3 loop spans 15 amino acids. The V gene lost 3 bases and the J gene lost 6 bases, with 15 bases spanning the gap. Germline lookup yields CDR1 KGHSH and CDR2 LQKENI. The CDR3 nucleotides read TGTGCCAGCTCACCCGTATCGGGTTCGGGTCAGCCCCAGCATTTT. It yields the protein CASSPVSGSGQPQHF. The whole variable domain, filled in from reference TRBV18 and TRBJ1-5, reads NAGVMQNPRHLVRRRGQEARLRCSPMKGHSHVYWYRQLPEEGLKFMVYLQKENIIDESGMPKERFSAEFPKEGPSILRIQQVVRGDSAAYFCASSPVSGSGQPQHFGDGTRLSIL.

The J gene is TRBJ2-7, the V gene TRBV29-1; 9 nucleotides match TRBD2. J gave up 6 bases and V 7 bases, and 10 bases lay outside the gene matches. CDR1 SQVTM and CDR2 ANQGSEA come from the germline V gene. The CDR3 extends over 13 amino acids. The CDR3 sequence is CSATGTSRSEQYF. CDR3 in DNA: TGCAGCGCCACCGGGACTAGCCGATCCGAGCAGTACTTC.

This clonotype was detected once. The rearrangement joins TRBV5-1 to TRBJ2-7; D is uncertain. V dropped 1 base and J dropped 0 bases, with 11 bases sitting between them. Germline V lookup: CDR1 SGHRS, CDR2 YFSETQ. The CDR3 covers 15 residues. The CDR3 coding sequence is TGCGCCAGCAGCTTGAGGCAATCCCCCTCCTACGAGCAGTACTTC. Amino acids: CASSLRQSPSYEQYF.

The chain combines TRBV20-1 with TRBJ2-2; the match to TRBD1 covers 7 bases. The CDR3 length is 16 residues. Per the germline V gene, CDR1 is DFQATT and CDR2 is SNEGSKA (reference sequence). J lost 0 bases, V lost 3 bases, and 7 bases had no gene match. The CDR3 protein is CSARDRRVSNTGELFF. CDR3 sequence (DNA): TGCAGTGCTAGGGACAGGCGAGTCTCGAACACCGGGGAGCTGTTTTTT.

The chain employs TRBV5-1 and TRBJ2-5; 11 nucleotides match TRBD2. Germline CDR1 reads SGHRS; CDR2 reads YFSETQ. Trimming at V came to 2 bases and at J to 5 bases, leaving 14 bases not matched to a gene. The CDR3 has 18 residues. CDR3 region: CASSLGFGTSGRGETQYF. In nucleotides, the CDR3 is TGCGCCAGCAGCTTAGGTTTCGGGACTAGCGGAAGAGGGGAGACCCAGTACTTC.

This chain links TRBV20-1 with TRBJ2-3, with 9 bases fitting TRBD2. There are 15 residues in the CDR3. V lost 0 bases and J lost 3; bases outside the gene matches: 4. Per the germline V gene, CDR1 is DFQATT and CDR2 is SNEGSKA (reference sequence). CDR3 amino acids: CSARETAGGTDTQYF. The CDR3 DNA follows: TGCAGTGCTAGAGAAACGGCGGGAGGGACAGATACGCAGTATTTT.

This chain connects TRBV6-2 or TRBV6-3 to TRBJ2-2, with 10 bases that match TRBD2. The CDR3 sequence is 14 residues long. The V segment lost 7 bases and the J segment 6 bases; nucleotides outside the gene matches: 5. Germline V gene lookup returns CDR1 MNHEY and CDR2 SVGEGT. CDR3 region: CASNRLAGAGELFF. In nucleotides, the CDR3 is TGTGCCAGCAACAGGCTAGCGGGAGCCGGGGAGCTGTTTTTT.

On this clonotype: Germline and junction disagree at one end, which may indicate a read error. V gene TRBV20-1 combines with J gene TRBJ1-2; D not resolved. This CDR3 has 10 residues. CDR1 is DFQATT, CDR2 SNEGSKA, per germline (reference sequence). In DNA, the CDR3 is TGCAGTGCTAGAGATCCCTTAGGCGCCTTC. Translated, it gives CSARDPLGAF.

This clonotype has more than one count but fewer than ten. The V and J genes are TRBV7-2 and TRBJ2-7; 8 bases map to TRBD2. J gave up 2 bases and V 5 bases, and 5 bases lay outside the gene matches. This CDR3 contains 14 residues. Germline V gene lookup returns CDR1 SGHTA and CDR2 FQGNSA. CDR3 region: CASSAIAGPYEQYF. For the CDR3, the DNA is TGTGCCAGCAGCGCTATAGCGGGGCCCTACGAGCAGTACTTC.

The chain recombines TRBV18 with TRBJ1-2; D is unresolved. Germline V lookup: CDR1 KGHSH, CDR2 LQKENI. V dropped 2 bases and J dropped 3 bases, with 7 bases sitting between them. The CDR3 covers 13 residues. CDR3 sequence reads: CASSPEQYYGYTF. The CDR3 coding sequence is TGTGCCAGCTCACCAGAACAGTACTATGGCTACACCTTC.

The chain employs TRBV27 and TRBJ2-1, with 10 bases that match TRBD2. This CDR3 region has 13 residues. The germline V gene has CDR1 MNHEY and CDR2 SMNVEV (reference sequence). Trimming cost V 10 bases and J 2 bases; bases outside gene matches: 2. CDR3 protein: CANSGRAYNEQFF. In DNA form, the CDR3 reads TGTGCCAACAGCGGGAGGGCCTACAATGAGCAGTTCTTC.

V usage is TRBV12-3 or TRBV12-4 and J usage is TRBJ1-1, with TRBD1 matching over 7 bases. J was trimmed by 1 base and V by 6 bases; bases with no gene match: 2. This CDR3 has 13 amino acids. CDR3 residues: CASRRGPNTEAFF. Written as DNA, the CDR3 is TGTGCCAGCAGAAGGGGGCCGAACACTGAAGCTTTCTTT.

This chain joins TRBV6-1 and TRBJ1-2; 7 bases line up with TRBD1. Germline V lookup: CDR1 MNHNS, CDR2 SASEGT. V shed 6 bases and J 7 bases; nucleotides not matched to a gene: 8. The CDR3 has 13 amino acids. The CDR3 reads CASRTTGVGGYTF. The CDR3 DNA reads TGTGCCAGCAGAACTACAGGGGTTGGTGGCTACACCTTC.

The CDR3 sequence: CSARDSQSNQPQHF. DNA of the CDR3: TGCAGTGCTAGAGATTCCCAGTCTAATCAGCCCCAGCATTTT. V is TRBV20-1 and J is TRBJ1-5; unclear D gene. Trimming cost V 0 bases and J 4 bases, with 10 bases left between them. The V gene's germline CDR1 is DFQATT and CDR2 SNEGSKA (reference sequence). The CDR3 has 14 amino acids.

The gene calls are TRBV10-3 and TRBJ2-1; 10 bases agree with TRBD2. CDR1 and CDR2 (germline): ENHRY, SYGVKD. J gave up 9 bases and V 7 bases, and 9 bases lay outside the gene matches. The CDR3 spans 14 residues. CDR3 nucleotides: TGTGCCATCACGAGCGGGAGGGCTTCGAGTGAGCAGTTCTTC. Its protein is CAITSGRASSEQFF.

This clonotype occurred once. This chain connects TRBV24-1 to TRBJ2-1; D may be TRBD2 (5 bases). The CDR3 loop spans 17 amino acids. V lost 1 base and J lost 2, with 14 bases in between. CDR1 and CDR2 from the germline V gene are KGHDR and SFDVKD. CDR3 amino acids: CATSDFNGRRAYNEQFF. The CDR3 DNA reads as TGTGCCACCAGTGATTTCAATGGGAGAAGAGCCTACAATGAGCAGTTCTTC.

The chain uses TRBV20-1 and TRBJ2-7, with D possibly being TRBD1 (6 bases). Trimming left V 3 bases short and J 2 bases short, with 11 bases between. Germline V gene lookup returns CDR1 DFQATT and CDR2 SNEGSKA (reference sequence). The CDR3 is 13 amino acids. The CDR3 bases are TGCAGTGCTAGGAGGGACATGGCCTACGAGCAGTACTTC. Its translation: CSARRDMAYEQYF.

The chain links TRBV20-1 to TRBJ2-1, with TRBD2 identical over 9 bases. Germline-derived CDR1 and CDR2 are DFQATT and SNEGSKA (reference sequence). After removal of 3 bases from V and 1 base from J, the junction contained 13 bases not matched to a gene. This CDR3 has 18 residues. The CDR3 protein is CSASPASGIDVSYNEQFF. CDR3 sequence (DNA): TGCAGTGCTAGTCCGGCTAGCGGGATCGACGTGTCCTACAATGAGCAGTTCTTC.